The source of this TCR beta chain is a study of OX40 agonist ivuxolimab in advanced cancers. As for the study in general: Patients with hepatocellular carcinoma, melanoma, renal cell or head and neck cancer made up the dose-escalation patients. The dose-escalation cohort was just under 85% male, with a mean age of approximately 62 years, ranging roughly 20 to 90. Study outcomes and limitations: Some of the nonresponding patients also showed low levels of normalized T-cell clonal expansion.

The table came from immunoSEQ multiplex PCR; TCRdb's copy has only in-frame clones and leaves some out. The sample lists about 35,000 clones, about 76% occurring once. Concerning this clone: The antigen remains unidentified.

V was clipped by 0 bases and J by 4 bases; unmatched bases: 2. This CDR3 spans 14 amino acids. CDR1 SGDLS and CDR2 YYNGEE come from the germline V gene. This sequence was found in an adult with an advanced solid tumor such as melanoma, head and neck, liver or kidney cancer. The V gene is TRBV9, the J gene TRBJ2-3; 7 positions agree with TRBD2. Specimen: CD4+ or CD8+ T cells sorted from blood, collected in a trial of the OX40 agonist ivuxolimab. The CDR3: CASSVGGGADTQYF. In DNA, the CDR3 is TGTGCCAGCAGCGTAGGTGGGGGGGCAGATACGCAGTATTTT.